This is a list of T cell receptor beta chains from one sample in a study of blood T cell repertoires in COVID-19. Sequencing used immunoSEQ multiplex PCR; TCRdb keeps in-frame clones, though not all of them. The table shows some 500,000 clones, with 88% occurring only once. Input material: PBMCs or T cells enriched from blood (not recorded which). These receptors all come from a woman between 40 and 55 years old who had recovered from COVID-19. Both conserved end residues are part of each CDR3. D genes are given only for firm matches. Part of the rows lack a size; the others show once, few, many or a class for expanded clones.

TRBV11-3	-	-	15	TRBJ1-2	CASSPGAGPNYGYTF	TGTGCCAGCAGCCCTGGGGCGGGACCTAACTATGGCTACACCTTC
TRBV5-1	TRBD1	once	15	TRBJ1-2	CASSLPRQGNYGYTF	TGCGCCAGCAGCTTGCCTCGACAGGGAAACTATGGCTACACCTTC
TRBV5-6	-	-	15	TRBJ2-7	CASRQRGRQIYEQYF	TGTGCCAGCAGACAACGGGGGAGACAAATCTACGAGCAGTACTTC
TRBV28	TRBD2	-	14	TRBJ2-5	CASRTLAGGETQYF	TGTGCCAGCAGAACACTAGCGGGAGGAGAGACCCAGTACTTC
TRBV11-3	-	-	13	TRBJ1-1	CASSSRGLTEAFF	TGTGCCAGCAGCTCAAGGGGACTCACTGAAGCTTTCTTT
TRBV5-1	-	few	13	TRBJ2-3	CASTNTGTDTQYF	TGCGCCAGCACCAATACAGGGACAGATACGCAGTATTTT
TRBV12-3/TRBV12-4	-	few	13	TRBJ1-3	CASSLLSGNTIYF	TGTGCCAGCAGTCTCCTCTCTGGAAACACCATATATTTT
TRBV9	-	-	14	TRBJ1-1	CASSVYNGGTEAFF	TGTGCCAGCAGCGTATATAACGGGGGCACTGAAGCTTTCTTT
TRBV19	TRBD1	-	16	TRBJ1-2	CASSTRDRSKPYGYTF	TGTGCCAGTAGCACTCGGGACAGGTCGAAACCCTATGGCTACACCTTC
TRBV11-2	-	-	13	TRBJ2-7	CASSWSREGEQYF	TGTGCCAGCAGCTGGAGCAGGGAAGGCGAGCAGTACTTC
TRBV24-1	-	-	14	TRBJ1-5	CATSDPRSNQPQHF	TGTGCCACCAGTGATCCTAGGAGCAATCAGCCCCAGCATTTT
TRBV21-1	-	-	18	TRBJ2-3	CASSEKPEILYHTDTQYF	TGTGCCAGCAGCGAAAAACCGGAGATTTTGTACCACACAGATACGCAGTATTTT
TRBV12-3/TRBV12-4	TRBD2	-	11	TRBJ2-1	CASSPGLVKFF	TGTGCCAGCAGCCCAGGACTAGTCAAGTTCTTC
TRBV27	-	-	11	TRBJ1-4	CATGGREKLFF	TGTGCCACCGGGGGACGGGAAAAACTGTTTTTT
TRBV4-3	-	-	16	TRBJ1-2	CASSQADWGARYGYTF	TGCGCCAGCAGCCAAGCGGACTGGGGTGCCCGCTATGGCTACACCTTC
TRBV5-1	-	-	15	TRBJ1-4	CASSLFQGPNEKLFF	TGCGCCAGCAGCTTGTTTCAGGGCCCTAATGAAAAACTGTTTTTT
TRBV6-2/TRBV6-3	-	-	14	TRBJ2-4	CASSYPPSKRIQYF	TGTGCCAGCAGTTACCCGCCCTCAAAGAGAATTCAGTACTTC
TRBV7-9	-	-	16	TRBJ1-4	CASSFHTGSGIEKLFF	TGTGCCAGCAGCTTTCACACAGGGTCTGGGATTGAAAAACTGTTTTTT
TRBV18	TRBD1	-	15	TRBJ1-1	CASSPEDRGVAEAFF	TGTGCCAGCTCACCCGAGGACAGGGGAGTCGCTGAAGCTTTCTTT
TRBV5-1	-	-	13	TRBJ1-2	CASSLPGNYGYTF	TGCGCCAGCAGCTTGCCAGGGAACTATGGCTACACCTTC
TRBV4-3	TRBD1	-	16	TRBJ2-7	CASSQAIGQGSYEQYF	TGCGCCAGCAGCCAAGCTATCGGACAGGGGTCCTACGAGCAGTACTTC
TRBV21-1	-	-	14	TRBJ1-2	CASSKVEIAYGYTF	TGTGCCAGCAGCAAAGTGGAGATAGCCTATGGCTACACCTTC
TRBV15	TRBD2	once	15	TRBJ2-7	CATSREEAGVGEQYF	TGTGCCACCAGCAGAGAGGAGGCGGGAGTGGGGGAGCAGTACTTC
TRBV6-4	TRBD1	-	14	TRBJ1-2	CASSDATGDYGYTF	TGTGCCAGCAGTGACGCGACAGGGGACTATGGCTACACCTTC
TRBV19	-	-	17	TRBJ1-1	CASSISAATAGFGKAFF	TGTGCCAGTAGTATTTCGGCCGCAACGGCCGGGTTCGGCAAAGCTTTCTTT
TRBV4-3	-	-	14	TRBJ1-1	CASSLTGRDTEAFF	TGCGCCAGCAGTCTCACAGGGAGGGACACTGAAGCTTTCTTT
TRBV13	TRBD1	-	15	TRBJ1-3	CASSSRGASGNTIYF	TGTGCCAGCAGCTCCAGGGGGGCCTCTGGAAACACCATATATTTT
TRBV19	-	-	13	TRBJ1-2	CASSGTSNYGYTF	TGTGCCAGTAGTGGCACATCAAACTATGGCTACACCTTC
TRBV28	TRBD1	-	15	TRBJ2-7	CAIEAGQGSSYEQYF	TGTGCCATCGAAGCAGGACAGGGGAGCTCCTACGAGCAGTACTTC
TRBV11-3	-	-	13	TRBJ2-7	CASSLDRDYEQYF	TGTGCCAGCAGCTTAGATCGAGACTACGAGCAGTACTTC
TRBV5-4	-	-	17	TRBJ2-6	CASSLGAGSSGANVLTF	TGTGCCAGCAGCTTGGGTGCAGGGTCCTCTGGGGCCAACGTCCTGACTTTC